Sequencing of this TCR beta chain was carried out in a study of T-cell memory formation after mild COVID-19. Study at large: TCR clusters were mostly confined to one donor each.

Comment on this clonotype: Its antigen is not known.

The study, taken as a whole, reports: Chiefly within CM and EM were the contracting CD4+ clones; CD8+ ones were within EMRA.

Using constant-segment primers, 5'RACE produced TCR alpha and TCR beta cDNA libraries carrying sample barcodes and UMIs. TCRdb reprocessed the 5' RACE reads via MiXCR and lists one record per CDR3 protein. The data contain roughly 370,000 distinct CDR3 sequences, 16% of them singletons. CDR3 length: 13 amino acids. Germline V gives CDR1 MNHEY, CDR2 SVGEGT. Trimming cost V 2 bases and J 3 bases, with 8 bases left between them. Sequences were obtained from PBMCs or a T cell subset sorted from them (not recorded which). V and J are TRBV6-2 or TRBV6-3 and TRBJ2-7; possibly TRBD1 for D (6 bases). This clonotype originated in a man younger than 35 who had mild COVID-19 (a few samples of this study predate the infection). Cell type and time point are not known. CDR3 bases: TGTGCCAGCAGTTACATACAGGGCTACGAGCAGTACTTC. Its protein is CASSYIQGYEQYF.